These 25 T cell receptor beta chains originate from one sample sequenced in a study of shared clonotypes between healthy human individuals. Libraries were prepared by immunoSEQ multiplex PCR; TCRdb keeps only in-frame clonotypes and omits some of them. There are approximately 1,500,000 clones in the sample; around 97% occur only once, and 1% to 1.5% lies in the top ten. The specimen sequenced was naive CD4+ T cells sorted from blood. Regarding subset: CD45RA+ positively selected. These receptors all come from a man aged 25 to 40 in good health.

This clone has only a few counts. CDR3 loop: CASSQDRAGASSEAFF. Here the CDR3 DNA reads TGTGCCAGCAGCCAAGATAGAGCAGGAGCAAGCTCTGAAGCTTTCTTT. The V and J genes are TRBV4-2 and TRBJ1-1; D uncertain. Germline-derived CDR1 and CDR2 are LGHNA and YNFKEQ. This CDR3 has 16 residues. V was cut by 0 bases and J by 6 bases, with 17 bases left in between.

This chain joins TRBV15 and TRBJ2-5; TRBD1 is a possible D gene (6 bases). V was trimmed by 3 bases and J by 7 bases, leaving 21 bases between them. Germline CDR1 is LNHNV and CDR2 is YYDKDF (reference sequence). The CDR3 totals 16 residues. This CDR3 is CATSSPTDGRGGTQYF. The CDR3 DNA reads as TGTGCCACCAGCAGCCCCACCGATGGTAGAGGGGGGACCCAGTACTTC.

This chain uses TRBV5-1 with TRBJ2-7, with a tentative D call TRBD2 (5 bases). Trimming pared 0 bases from V and 3 bases from J, leaving 13 bases between. Germline V CDR1 and CDR2: SGHRS, YFSETQ. This CDR3 is built from 15 residues. The CDR3 coding sequence is TGCGCCAGCAGCTTGGCGGGTCCGGGGAACTACGAGCAGTACTTC. Its protein is CASSLAGPGNYEQYF.

Note on this clone: Other DNA variants within this sample encode the same CDR3. This sequence joins TRBV2 and TRBJ2-1; D possibly matches TRBD1 or TRBD2 (6 bases each). V shed 6 bases and J shed 9 bases, with 12 bases lying between them. The CDR3 runs 12 residues. From germline, CDR1 is SNHLY and CDR2 FYNNEI. This CDR3 is CASSLQGGEQFF. CDR3 nucleotides: TGTGCCAGCAGCTTACAGGGAGGTGAGCAGTTCTTC.

This clone appeared a few times. The chain links TRBV9 to TRBJ2-3; D not certain. Trimming shortened V by 7 bases and J by 1 base, and 10 bases separated the two germline ends. The CDR3 totals 13 residues. In germline, CDR1 is SGDLS, CDR2 YYNGEE. Here the CDR3 DNA reads TGTGCCAGCGGTCAAATAGGCACAGATACGCAGTATTTT. Protein: CASGQIGTDTQYF.

This clone was counted only a few times. Different DNA sequences within this sample yield the same CDR3. The CDR3 region is CASSSTDTQYF. In DNA form, the CDR3 reads TGTGCCAGCTCCAGCACAGATACGCAGTATTTT. The chain couples TRBV18 to TRBJ2-3; D is unclear. This CDR3 region has 11 residues. CDR1 is KGHSH, CDR2 LQKENI, per germline. Trimming removed 6 bases at V and 0 bases at J, with 1 base between.

The V call is TRBV4-3, the J call TRBJ1-5; D gene ambiguous. The CDR3 sequence is 15 residues long. Germline lookup yields CDR1 LGHNA and CDR2 YSLEER. The germline V and J ends were trimmed by 4 bases and 0 bases, with 10 bases remaining between them. CDR3 nucleotide sequence: TGCGCCAGCAGCCGAGACATCTATAGCAATCAGCCCCAGCATTTT. It encodes CASSRDIYSNQPQHF.

This rearrangement joins TRBV5-6 to TRBJ2-2; D gene unclear. Germline CDR1 is SGHDT and CDR2 is YYEEEE. The CDR3 is made up of 15 amino acids. Trimming pared 4 bases from V and 6 bases from J, leaving 16 bases between. CDR3 nucleotides: TGTGCCAGCAGCGGATGGACGGATTCTTCCGGGGAGCTGTTTTTT. It codes for CASSGWTDSSGELFF.

V and J are TRBV7-2 and TRBJ2-3; D may be TRBD2 (6 bases). The germline V and J ends were trimmed by 1 base and 1 base, with 9 bases remaining between them. The germline CDR1 and CDR2 sequences are SGHTA and FQGNSA. The CDR3 runs to 15 residues. CDR3 loop: CASSLGERGTDTQYF. DNA of the CDR3: TGTGCCAGCAGCTTAGGGGAGCGGGGCACAGATACGCAGTATTTT.

Of note for this clone: Compared with germline, one end of the junction differs, possibly owing to a read error. The chain links TRBV9 to TRBJ2-1; D is perhaps TRBD2 (6 bases). The V gene's germline CDR1 is SGDLS and CDR2 YYNGEE. The CDR3 runs 14 residues. This CDR3 reads CASSVAVRNSEQFF. The DNA for the CDR3 is TGTGCCAGCAGTGTAGCGGTGAGGAATTCGGAGCAGTTCTTC.

The J gene is TRBJ1-2, the V gene TRBV19; D is possibly TRBD1 (5 bases). The CDR3 has 15 residues. The ends were cut back, 5 bases at V and 4 bases at J, with 17 bases in the middle. Germline V gene data show CDR1 as LNHDA and CDR2 as SQIVND (reference sequence). The CDR3 sequence is CASSLRGPDGYGYTF. In nucleotides, the CDR3 is TGTGCCAGTAGTCTCCGGGGACCGGATGGCTATGGCTACACCTTC.

The chain recombines TRBV6-1 with TRBJ1-2, with 10 nucleotides matching TRBD1. V trimming: 6 bases; J trimming: 4 bases; junction bases outside the gene matches: 11. The CDR3 is 16 residues long. The germline CDR1 and CDR2 sequences are MNHNS and SASEGT. For the CDR3, the DNA is TGTGCCAGCAGAGAACCGACAGGGGGCCGTTCCTATGGCTACACCTTC. Amino acids: CASREPTGGRSYGYTF.

This rearrangement joins TRBV7-9 to TRBJ2-3, with TRBD2 matching over 7 bases. Trimming removed 3 bases from V and 3 bases from J; junction bases left unmatched: 6. Per germline, CDR1 SEHNR and CDR2 FQNEAQ (reference sequence). CDR3 length equals 15 residues. This CDR3 reads CASSLRRGSTDTQYF. CDR3 in DNA: TGTGCCAGCAGCTTGAGACGCGGGAGTACAGATACGCAGTATTTT.

The chain carries TRBV2 and TRBJ1-1; maybe TRBD1 (5 bases). CDR1 is SNHLY, CDR2 FYNNEI, per germline. The CDR3 totals 17 residues. Trimming removed 6 bases from V and 1 base from J, with 21 bases in between. CDR3 protein: CASRATRIWGRNTEAFF. CDR3 DNA: TGTGCCAGCAGGGCCACCAGAATCTGGGGGAGGAACACTGAAGCTTTCTTT.

The V gene is TRBV18, the J gene TRBJ2-1; D may be TRBD2 (6 bases). V shed 0 bases and J shed 6 bases, with 18 bases lying between them. The CDR3 sequence is 17 residues long. Germline values: CDR1 KGHSH, CDR2 LQKENI. CDR3 bases: TGTGCCAGCTCACCACCGGTGGTGGGAGGTGTAGGCAATGAGCAGTTCTTC. Translation gives CASSPPVVGGVGNEQFF. Complete variable domain (other parts from reference TRBV18 and TRBJ2-1): NAGVMQNPRHLVRRRGQEARLRCSPMKGHSHVYWYRQLPEEGLKFMVYLQKENIIDESGMPKERFSAEFPKEGPSILRIQQVVRGDSAAYFCASSPPVVGGVGNEQFFGPGTRLTVL.

V usage is TRBV5-1 and J usage is TRBJ2-7, with 11 bases fitting TRBD1. This CDR3 has 15 amino acids. Germline V lookup: CDR1 SGHRS, CDR2 YFSETQ. V was clipped by 3 bases and J by 5 bases; unmatched bases: 7. CDR3 DNA: TGCGCCAGCAGCTCCGGACAGGGGGCATTTGACGAGCAGTACTTC. This gives the protein CASSSGQGAFDEQYF.

The chain carries TRBV28 and TRBJ1-3; a weak D match, TRBD1 (6 bases). Germline CDR1 MDHEN, CDR2 SYDVKM. This CDR3 is built from 14 residues. The V and J ends lost 7 bases and 2 bases respectively, with 12 bases between them. The CDR3 DNA reads as TGTGCCAGCACCTCGCAGGGGACTGGAAACACCATATATTTT. It specifies CASTSQGTGNTIYF. Combining the CDR3 with reference TRBV28 and TRBJ1-3 gives the whole variable domain DVKVTQSSRYLVKRTGEKVFLECVQDMDHENMFWYRQDPGLGLRLIYFSYDVKMKEKGDIPEGYSVSREKKERFSLILESASTNQTSMYLCASTSQGTGNTIYFGEGSWLTVV.

CDR3 bases: TGTGCCAGCAGTTTATCGACCAGGGTTGATACGCAGTATTTT. It translates to CASSLSTRVDTQYF. The gene calls are TRBV27 and TRBJ2-3; D may be TRBD1 (5 bases). CDR1 MNHEY and CDR2 SMNVEV come from the germline V gene (reference sequence). V lost 0 bases to trimming and J lost 6 bases, with 10 bases between them. The CDR3 has 14 amino acids.

The V gene is TRBV7-2, the J gene TRBJ2-7; the D gene could be TRBD1 or TRBD2 (6 bases each). CDR3 length: 13 residues. The V end lost 6 bases, the J end lost 3 bases, and 12 bases lay between the germline ends. Germline lookup yields CDR1 SGHTA and CDR2 FQGNSA. CDR3 in DNA: TGTGCCAGCAGGGGGGGCAGCTACTACGAGCAGTACTTC. Protein: CASRGGSYYEQYF.

The chain combines TRBV7-3 with TRBJ1-1; perhaps TRBD1 as D (6 bases). The CDR3 contains 14 residues. Deletions cut 7 bases from V and 2 bases from J, with 14 bases between. The V gene's germline CDR1 is SGHTA and CDR2 FQGTGA. For the CDR3, the DNA is TGTGCCAGCACCTTGAACAGGGTAAACACTGAAGCTTTCTTT. Translation gives CASTLNRVNTEAFF.

The chain links TRBV27 to TRBJ2-7; D uncertain. Germline assignment: CDR1 MNHEY and CDR2 SMNVEV (reference sequence). Trimming took 6 bases from V and 5 from J, leaving 20 bases between them. CDR3 length equals 15 residues. The CDR3 spells CASSNTYEIGNEQYF. The CDR3 DNA reads TGTGCCAGCAGCAATACATACGAAATAGGGAACGAGCAGTACTTC.

V is TRBV5-1 and J is TRBJ2-5; 11 bases are shared with TRBD2. There are 14 residues in the CDR3. V shed 3 bases and J 4 bases; nucleotides not matched to a gene: 2. Germline values: CDR1 SGHRS, CDR2 YFSETQ. CDR3 DNA sequence: TGCGCCAGCAGCTCTACTAGCGGGAGAGAGACCCAGTACTTC. It codes for CASSSTSGRETQYF.

The chain links TRBV11-3 to TRBJ2-1; 7 nucleotides line up with TRBD1. Germline lookup yields CDR1 SGHNT and CDR2 YENEEA. Germline trimming cut 4 bases from V and 0 bases from J; bases unmatched to any gene: 12. The CDR3 is made up of 18 amino acids. The CDR3 reads CASSYGQAGLDSYNEQFF. In DNA, the CDR3 is TGTGCCAGCAGCTACGGACAGGCAGGGCTGGACTCCTACAATGAGCAGTTCTTC.

CDR3: CASSERSDWDTEAFF. CDR3 in DNA: TGCGCCAGCAGTGAGAGGTCAGATTGGGACACTGAAGCTTTCTTT. This chain links TRBV10-1 with TRBJ1-1; D is undetermined. Trimming took off 2 bases at V and 3 bases at J, with 13 bases between the two ends. The CDR3 loop spans 15 amino acids. The germline V gene encodes CDR1 WNHNN and CDR2 SYGVQD (reference sequence).

V usage is TRBV5-4 and J usage is TRBJ1-4; D remains unclear. The CDR3 is made up of 15 amino acids. The V gene lost 4 bases and the J gene lost 8 bases, with 18 bases spanning the gap. From germline, CDR1 is SGHNT and CDR2 YYREEE (reference sequence). For the CDR3, the DNA is TGTGCCAGCAGCCGAGGGAGCCCGTCGTTGGAAAAACTGTTTTTT. Translated, it gives CASSRGSPSLEKLFF. Complete variable domain (other parts from reference TRBV5-4 and TRBJ1-4): ETGVTQSPTHLIKTRGQQVTLRCSSQSGHNTVSWYQQALGQGPQFIFQYYREEENGRGNFPPRFSGLQFPNYSSELNVNALELDDSALYLCASSRGSPSLEKLFFGSGTQLSVL.